This entry describes one TCR beta chain. Authors' processing steps: Quantification of nucleated cells was approximated via reference gene primer amplification. The assay was immunoSEQ multiplex PCR, and TCRdb's table has in-frame clones only and misses some. V, J and clone size reflect that table, while D and trimming were determined from the DNA. The sample contains approximately 320,000 clones, roughly 85% of which appear only once. The entry originates in a study of blood T cell repertoires in COVID-19. Trimming removed 5 bases from V and 0 bases from J; junction bases left unmatched: 3. The CDR3 has 15 residues. Per the germline V gene, CDR1 is SGHRS and CDR2 is YFSETQ.

The receptor was derived from a human donor in a cohort sampled during active COVID-19. The rearrangement uses TRBV5-1 and TRBJ2-2, with 8 bases that match TRBD2. The sequenced sample was peripheral blood. CDR3 DNA sequence: TGCGCCAGCAGGCGGGGGGACGCGAACACCGGGGAGCTGTTTTTT. Translating it yields CASRRGDANTGELFF.